What follows are 32 T cell receptor beta chains derived from one specimen sequenced in a study of blood T cell repertoires in COVID-19. Data came from immunoSEQ multiplex PCR; TCRdb stores just in-frame clones and leaves some out. Of about 400,000 clones in the sample, around nine tenths are singletons; the top ten hold 1.5% to 2%. Sequencing input: PBMCs or T cells enriched from blood (not recorded which). These receptors were obtained from a woman in her twenties or thirties who had recovered from COVID-19.

This chain links TRBV2 with TRBJ1-2; possibly TRBD1 for D (5 bases). This CDR3 has 14 amino acids. Germline assignment: CDR1 SNHLY and CDR2 FYNNEI. V shed 5 bases and J shed 4 bases, with 14 bases lying between them. CDR3 region: CASSRTSPLYGYTF. The CDR3 nucleotides are TGTGCCAGCAGTAGGACATCACCCCTCTATGGCTACACCTTC.

CDR3 nucleotides: TGTGCCAGCAGTAGCGGGTTCAACACCGGGGAGCTGTTTTTT. Translation gives CASSSGFNTGELFF. This chain joins TRBV27 and TRBJ2-2, with D possibly being TRBD2 (6 bases). Trimming left V 5 bases short and J 2 bases short, with 9 bases between. The CDR3 spans 14 residues. Per germline, CDR1 MNHEY and CDR2 SMNVEV (reference sequence).

V usage is TRBV14 and J usage is TRBJ1-1; perhaps TRBD1 as D (5 bases). Germline lookup yields CDR1 SGHDN and CDR2 FVKESK. The CDR3 consists of 16 residues. V was cut by 1 base and J by 0 bases, with 12 bases left in between. The CDR3 protein is CASSQGWAGLNTEAFF. The CDR3 region has the DNA TGTGCCAGCAGCCAAGGGTGGGCAGGGCTGAACACTGAAGCTTTCTTT.

CDR3 nucleotide sequence: TGTGCCAGCAGCCCCCCATGGGCCGAAGACTACAATGAGCAGTTCTTC. Amino acid sequence: CASSPPWAEDYNEQFF. The J gene is TRBJ2-1, the V gene TRBV11-1; D is undetermined. The CDR3 loop spans 16 amino acids. Germline V gene data show CDR1 as SGHAT and CDR2 as FQDESV (reference sequence). The V gene lost 5 bases and the J gene lost 3 bases, with 17 bases spanning the gap.

This clone was seen a few times. The chain is built from TRBV5-1 and TRBJ2-7; 8 bases fit TRBD1. With 4 bases clipped from V and 6 bases from J, the junction kept 12 bases outside the gene matches. The CDR3 is 15 residues long. CDR1 and CDR2 (germline): SGHRS, YFSETQ. DNA of the CDR3: TGCGCCAGCAGCCCCCGGACAGGGAACGGGGTCGAGCAGTACTTC. This codes for CASSPRTGNGVEQYF. Based on the CDR3 plus reference TRBV5-1 and TRBJ2-7, the full variable domain is KAGVTQTPRYLIKTRGQQVTLSCSPISGHRSVSWYQQTPGQGLQFLFEYFSETQRNKGNFPGRFSGRQFSNSRSEMNVSTLELGDSALYLCASSPRTGNGVEQYFGPGTRLTVT.

The rearrangement links TRBV11-1 to TRBJ2-2; TRBD2 might be the D (5 bases). The CDR3 is 15 amino acids. V was trimmed by 6 bases and J by 0 bases, leaving 11 bases between them. The germline V gene encodes CDR1 SGHAT and CDR2 FQDESV (reference sequence). The DNA for the CDR3 is TGTGCCAGCAGGCAGCGGTGGGCGAACACCGGGGAGCTGTTTTTT. It encodes CASRQRWANTGELFF.

The chain is built from TRBV10-3 and TRBJ2-5; 7 bases are a match to TRBD1. Germline assignment: CDR1 ENHRY and CDR2 SYGVKD. The V gene end was trimmed by 4 bases and the J gene end by 3 bases; junction bases not matched to a gene: 5. CDR3 length: 14 amino acids. This chain's CDR3 is CAISADRVKETQYF. The CDR3 nucleotides are TGTGCCATCAGTGCAGACAGGGTCAAAGAGACCCAGTACTTC.

The chain has TRBV19 and TRBJ2-1; D remains unclear. V was cut by 6 bases and J by 0 bases, with 12 bases left in between. The CDR3 sequence is 15 residues long. The V gene's germline CDR1 is LNHDA and CDR2 SQIVND (reference sequence). The CDR3 bases are TGTGCCAGTAGGGTCAGCCTAGTCTCCTACAATGAGCAGTTCTTC. Amino acids: CASRVSLVSYNEQFF.

The rearrangement uses TRBV18 and TRBJ2-1; TRBD2 matches 9 bases. This CDR3 has 16 residues. The V and J ends lost 2 bases and 3 bases, in that order; junction bases with no gene match: 5. The germline V gene encodes CDR1 KGHSH and CDR2 LQKENI. The CDR3 nucleotides read TGTGCCAGCTCACCAGAGGTAGCGGGAGTCTACAATGAGCAGTTCTTC. Translating gives CASSPEVAGVYNEQFF. Together with reference TRBV18 and TRBJ2-1, the CDR3 gives the full variable domain: NAGVMQNPRHLVRRRGQEARLRCSPMKGHSHVYWYRQLPEEGLKFMVYLQKENIIDESGMPKERFSAEFPKEGPSILRIQQVVRGDSAAYFCASSPEVAGVYNEQFFGPGTRLTVL.

This chain links TRBV14 with TRBJ1-3, with D perhaps matching TRBD1 (5 bases). The germline V and J ends were trimmed by 3 bases and 0 bases, with 6 bases remaining between them. The CDR3 is 14 residues long. Germline V CDR1 and CDR2: SGHDN, FVKESK. The CDR3 protein is CASSQGLSGNTIYF. Written as DNA, the CDR3 is TGTGCCAGCAGCCAGGGGCTCTCTGGAAACACCATATATTTT.

V and J are TRBV5-1 and TRBJ1-5; no firm D call. Germline assignment: CDR1 SGHRS and CDR2 YFSETQ. V lost 0 bases to trimming and J lost 7 bases, with 11 bases between them. This CDR3 is 14 amino acids long. CDR3: CASSLAGDWQPQHF. The DNA of the CDR3 is TGCGCCAGCAGCTTGGCCGGGGATTGGCAGCCCCAGCATTTT.

This chain links TRBV21-1 with TRBJ2-7; the table assigns TRBD2, which was not confirmed against the DNA. TRBV21-1 constitutes a pseudogene. The CDR3 is 17 residues long. The CDR3 reads CASSTDLRDSTTYEQYF. The CDR3 DNA follows: TGTGCCAGCAGCACTGATCTCCGGGACTCAACGACCTACGAGCAGTACTTC.

The chain carries TRBV11-1 and TRBJ2-7; D gene uncertain. Germline V gene sequence: CDR1 SGHAT, CDR2 FQDESV (reference sequence). The CDR3 has 13 residues. Trimming shortened V by 1 base and J by 3 bases, and 7 bases separated the two germline ends. In DNA form, the CDR3 reads TGTGCCAGCAGCTTAGATCTCGTCTACGAGCAGTACTTC. Translated, it gives CASSLDLVYEQYF.

The chain couples TRBV3-1 (or the pseudogene TRBV3-2) to TRBJ2-7; D is undetermined. Trimming pared 4 bases from V and 6 bases from J, leaving 13 bases between. CDR1 and CDR2 (germline): LGHDT, YNNKEL (reference sequence). This CDR3 spans 13 amino acids. CDR3 in amino acids: CASSRQGDVEQYF. Here the CDR3 DNA reads TGTGCCAGCAGCCGGCAAGGAGATGTCGAGCAGTACTTC.

The V gene is TRBV7-6, the J gene TRBJ2-1, with TRBD2 as a possible D gene (5 bases). This CDR3 is built from 11 residues. Germline CDR1 is SGHVS and CDR2 is FNYEAQ. Trimming took 2 bases from V and 9 from J, leaving 5 bases between them. The CDR3 protein is CASSLSGEQFF. CDR3 nucleotide sequence: TGTGCCAGCAGCTTAAGCGGTGAGCAGTTCTTC. The whole variable domain, remainder taken from reference TRBV7-6 and TRBJ2-1, is GAGVSQSPRYKVTKRGQDVALRCDPISGHVSLYWYRQALGQGPEFLTYFNYEAQQDKSGLPNDRFSAERPEGSISTLTIQRTEQRDSAMYRCASSLSGEQFFGPGTRLTVL.

With regard to this clone: A much larger clone lies one base from this, so it may be a read error. The chain employs TRBV4-2 and TRBJ2-5, with a tentative D call TRBD2 (6 bases). The V end was cut by 4 bases, the J end by 1 base, with 7 bases between. The CDR3 has 13 residues. Germline assignment: CDR1 LGHNA and CDR2 YNFKEQ. CDR3 amino acids: CASSPGSQETQYF. The CDR3 DNA sequence: TGTGCCAGCAGCCCCGGGAGCCAAGAGACCCAGTACTTC.

The chain carries TRBV11-2 and TRBJ2-7; TRBD2 might be the D (6 bases). V lost 1 base, J lost 4 bases, and 14 bases lay in between. Looked up from germline, CDR1 is SGHAT and CDR2 is FQNNGV. The CDR3 has 15 amino acids. Here the CDR3 DNA reads TGTGCCAGCAGCTTAGGGACTAAAAAAATGTACGAGCAGTACTTC. It translates to CASSLGTKKMYEQYF.

The gene calls are TRBV18 and TRBJ1-1; 7 bases line up with TRBD1. The CDR3 length is 15 residues. Looked up from germline, CDR1 is KGHSH and CDR2 is LQKENI. After removal of 1 base from V and 8 bases from J, the junction contained 10 bases not matched to a gene. The CDR3 nucleotides read TGTGCCAGCTCACCACAAAATAGACAGGGCCTGGAAGCTTTCTTT. Protein product: CASSPQNRQGLEAFF.

For this clone: Other DNA variants within this sample encode the same CDR3. The V call is TRBV5-1, the J call TRBJ1-4, with a possible D match to TRBD1 (5 bases). Trimming took 0 bases from V and 7 from J, leaving 13 bases between them. This CDR3 has 15 residues. From germline, CDR1 is SGHRS and CDR2 YFSETQ. This CDR3 reads CASSLGQGKGEKLFF. DNA for the CDR3: TGCGCCAGCAGCTTGGGCCAGGGCAAGGGTGAAAAACTGTTTTTT. Looking up the rest from reference TRBV5-1 and TRBJ1-4 gives the full variable domain: KAGVTQTPRYLIKTRGQQVTLSCSPISGHRSVSWYQQTPGQGLQFLFEYFSETQRNKGNFPGRFSGRQFSNSRSEMNVSTLELGDSALYLCASSLGQGKGEKLFFGSGTQLSVL.

The V call is TRBV5-1, the J call TRBJ1-2, with 7 bases that match TRBD1. The CDR3 sequence is 12 residues long. V lost 8 bases to trimming and J lost 7 bases; unmatched junction nucleotides: 8. CDR1 SGHRS and CDR2 YFSETQ come from the germline V gene. The CDR3 DNA reads as TGCGCCAGTAAAACAGGGGTAGTTGGCTACACCTTC. Encoded protein: CASKTGVVGYTF.

This clone was counted a few times. The chain employs TRBV9 and TRBJ2-7; no clear D. CDR3 size: 13 residues. The V end was cut by 2 bases, the J end by 2 bases, with 8 bases between. CDR1 SGDLS and CDR2 YYNGEE come from the germline V gene. Written as DNA, the CDR3 is TGTGCCAGCAGCGTGGGCAGTGCCTACGAGCAGTACTTC. Translating it yields CASSVGSAYEQYF.

This rearrangement joins TRBV2 to TRBJ1-5; no definite D call. The ends were cut back, 4 bases at V and 0 bases at J, with 10 bases in the middle. CDR1 SNHLY and CDR2 FYNNEI come from the germline V gene. There are 15 residues in the CDR3. CDR3 amino acids: CASSGLRGSNQPQHF. The DNA of the CDR3 is TGTGCCAGCAGTGGGCTTCGGGGTAGCAATCAGCCCCAGCATTTT.

This clone was seen only a few times. This chain uses TRBV11-3 with TRBJ2-5; 8 nucleotides align to TRBD1. CDR3 length: 13 amino acids. Per the germline V gene, CDR1 is SGHNT and CDR2 is YENEEA. V shed 5 bases, J shed 7 bases, and the junction held 6 bases outside the gene matches. CDR3 bases: TGTGCCAGCAGCGCCGACAGGGGAGGGACCCAGTACTTC. Translation gives CASSADRGGTQYF.

The chain links TRBV4-2 to TRBJ1-1; 9 bases fit TRBD1. Germline loops: CDR1 LGHNA, CDR2 YNFKEQ. This CDR3 region has 15 residues. With V trimmed by 4 bases and J by 2 bases, 5 bases remained unmatched. Written as DNA, the CDR3 is TGTGCCAGCAGCCGGTCGGGACAGGGAAACACTGAAGCTTTCTTT. Translating it yields CASSRSGQGNTEAFF.

The chain combines TRBV4-2 with TRBJ1-3; TRBD1 matches 9 bases. This CDR3 comprises 15 residues. V shed 3 bases, J shed 7 bases, and the junction held 7 bases outside the gene matches. The germline V gene encodes CDR1 LGHNA and CDR2 YNFKEQ. In nucleotides, the CDR3 is TGTGCCAGCAGCCACGAGGGACAGGGAGAGAACACCATATATTTT. Translating gives CASSHEGQGENTIYF.

The chain couples TRBV19 to TRBJ1-2; a weak D match, TRBD1 (6 bases). CDR1 and CDR2 (germline): LNHDA, SQIVND (reference sequence). This CDR3 is 13 amino acids long. Deletions cut 2 bases from V and 7 bases from J, with 11 bases between. The CDR3 reads CASSIRGARGYTF. CDR3 DNA: TGTGCCAGTAGTATACGGGGGGCGCGTGGCTACACCTTC. Together with reference TRBV19 and TRBJ1-2, the CDR3 gives the full variable domain: DGGITQSPKYLFRKEGQNVTLSCEQNLNHDAMYWYRQDPGQGLRLIYYSQIVNDFQKGDIAEGYSVSREKKESFPLTVTSAQKNPTAFYLCASSIRGARGYTFGSGTRLTVV.

This clone was counted a few times. This sequence joins TRBV19 and TRBJ1-2; D uncertain. Germline CDR1 LNHDA, CDR2 SQIVND (reference sequence). This CDR3 is 12 amino acids long. Between the trimmed V and J ends, which lost 3 bases and 3 bases, there was a span of 5 bases. The CDR3 region has the DNA TGTGCCAGTAGTATTGGAGACTATGGCTACACCTTC. It specifies CASSIGDYGYTF.

The chain uses TRBV5-4 and TRBJ1-2; tentative D call: TRBD1 (6 bases). This CDR3 has 17 residues. Deletions cut 0 bases from V and 3 bases from J, with 18 bases between. Germline assignment: CDR1 SGHNT and CDR2 YYREEE (reference sequence). The CDR3 here is CASSLAARGASYYGYTF. The CDR3 bases are TGTGCCAGCAGCTTGGCCGCCAGGGGCGCATCCTACTATGGCTACACCTTC.

This chain connects TRBV11-3 to TRBJ2-7; 11 nucleotides align to TRBD1. CDR1 is SGHNT, CDR2 YENEEA, per germline. The V gene end was trimmed by 4 bases and the J gene end by 5 bases; junction bases not matched to a gene: 1. There are 13 residues in the CDR3. The CDR3 here is CASSSGQGDEQYF. Written as DNA, the CDR3 is TGTGCCAGCAGCTCGGGACAGGGGGACGAGCAGTACTTC.

The rearrangement uses TRBV29-1 and TRBJ2-1, with 7 bases matching TRBD2. Germline loops: CDR1 SQVTM, CDR2 ANQGSEA. This CDR3 is built from 14 residues. Germline trimming cut 7 bases from V and 4 bases from J; bases unmatched to any gene: 10. The CDR3 DNA reads TGCAGCGGCTCACTAGCGATAGAATACAATGAGCAGTTCTTC. This gives the protein CSGSLAIEYNEQFF.

The chain couples TRBV6-5 to TRBJ2-7; D might be TRBD2 (7 bases). This CDR3 has 15 residues. Trimming pared 7 bases from V and 2 bases from J, leaving 18 bases between. Looked up from germline, CDR1 is MNHEY and CDR2 is SVGAGI. The CDR3 reads CASTIRGGVAYEQYF. CDR3 in DNA: TGTGCCAGCACCATAAGGGGGGGTGTCGCCTACGAGCAGTACTTC.

This chain connects TRBV28 to TRBJ1-1; 7 bases are a match to TRBD1. The CDR3 runs 12 residues. The ends lost 6 bases at V and 4 bases at J; junction bases unmatched: 2. The germline V gene encodes CDR1 MDHEN and CDR2 SYDVKM. In nucleotides, the CDR3 is TGTGCCAGCAGAGCAGGGGGCACTGAAGCTTTCTTT. It encodes CASRAGGTEAFF.